Presented here are 16 T cell receptor beta chains from one specimen sequenced in a study of T cell repertoires in cytomegalovirus infection. TCRdb passed the reads through MiXCR, listing each CDR3 protein once. The profile shows fewer than 350,000 distinct CDR3 sequences, more than 9% of them singletons. Specimen: PBMCs. The receptors were gathered from a human donor in good health (CMV status not recorded). Some clones in this sample may be carry-over from other donors' samples.

This clonotype occurred many times. The rearrangement links TRBV7-2 to TRBJ1-1; D is unclear. The CDR3 spans 14 residues. The germline V gene has CDR1 SGHTA and CDR2 FQGNSA. The germline V and J ends were trimmed by 6 bases and 3 bases, with 14 bases remaining between them. The CDR3 loop is CASSHGKLDTEAFF. For the CDR3, the DNA is TGTGCCAGCAGTCACGGGAAGCTAGACACTGAAGCTTTCTTT.

This clonotype has a count of ten or more. The V call is TRBV7-9, the J call TRBJ2-7, with D perhaps TRBD2 (6 bases). The CDR3 loop spans 16 amino acids. The germline V and J ends were trimmed by 5 bases and 0 bases, with 17 bases remaining between them. Germline values: CDR1 SEHNR, CDR2 FQNEAQ (reference sequence). The CDR3 sequence: CASSRTSSPRSYEQYF. In DNA, the CDR3 is TGTGCCAGCAGCCGAACTAGCAGCCCCCGCTCCTACGAGCAGTACTTC.

This clonotype was detected a few times. The chain recombines TRBV7-9 with TRBJ2-2; D is possibly TRBD1 (6 bases). V dropped 8 bases and J dropped 5 bases, with 15 bases sitting between them. The CDR3 runs 14 residues. Germline CDR1 is SEHNR and CDR2 is FQNEAQ (reference sequence). CDR3 protein: CASGPGAGTGELFF. DNA of the CDR3: TGTGCCAGCGGGCCAGGGGCTGGGACCGGGGAGCTGTTTTTT.

The chain employs TRBV27 and TRBJ2-1; no clear D. The CDR3 spans 12 residues. The V gene's germline CDR1 is MNHEY and CDR2 SMNVEV (reference sequence). V lost 3 bases and J 6 bases, leaving 6 bases between the germline ends. CDR3 sequence (DNA): TGTGCCAGCAGTTTCGGCACCAATGAGCAGTTCTTC. Its translation is CASSFGTNEQFF.

The gene calls are TRBV20-1 and TRBJ1-1, with D possibly being TRBD1 (6 bases). V was trimmed by 6 bases and J by 1 base, leaving 15 bases between them. CDR1 and CDR2 (germline): DFQATT, SNEGSKA (reference sequence). CDR3 size: 14 residues. In DNA form, the CDR3 reads TGCAGTGCGGGGCGGGACACCGCGAACACTGAAGCTTTCTTT. Amino acids: CSAGRDTANTEAFF.

A few counts support this clonotype. V gene TRBV11-2 combines with J gene TRBJ1-1; D is ambiguous. The CDR3 contains 16 residues. Germline V gene lookup returns CDR1 SGHAT and CDR2 FQNNGV. Trimming removed 0 bases from V and 7 bases from J, with 18 bases in between. This CDR3 reads CASSLDPPGVLDEAFF. CDR3 DNA sequence: TGTGCCAGCAGCTTAGACCCCCCTGGGGTTCTAGATGAAGCTTTCTTT.

This chain's CDR3 is CASSFGPATEAFF. CDR3 DNA: TGTGCCAGCAGCTTCGGGCCGGCCACTGAAGCTTTCTTT. The chain couples TRBV11-3 to TRBJ1-1; no clear D gene. Germline V gene lookup returns CDR1 SGHNT and CDR2 YENEEA. There are 13 residues in the CDR3. V shed 3 bases and J shed 4 bases, with 9 bases lying between them.

This clonotype was seen once. The V gene is TRBV5-1, the J gene TRBJ2-4; D perhaps matches TRBD2 (6 bases). Trimming shortened V by 3 bases and J by 8 bases, and 12 bases separated the two germline ends. The germline gives CDR1 SGHRS, CDR2 YFSETQ. CDR3 size: 13 residues. CDR3 protein: CASSSGGGDIQYF. In nucleotides, the CDR3 is TGCGCCAGCAGCTCCGGTGGAGGGGACATTCAGTACTTC.

This chain connects TRBV7-2 to TRBJ1-3; D uncertain. Trimming pared 5 bases from V and 0 bases from J, leaving 8 bases between. Germline lookup yields CDR1 SGHTA and CDR2 FQGNSA. This CDR3 spans 14 amino acids. CDR3 sequence reads: CASSKAFSGNTIYF. CDR3 bases: TGTGCCAGCAGCAAGGCTTTCTCTGGAAACACCATATATTTT.

This chain uses TRBV7-8 with TRBJ2-1, with 11 bases identical to TRBD1. Looked up from germline, CDR1 is SGHVS and CDR2 is FQNEAQ. The CDR3 totals 17 residues. Trimming took 3 bases from V and 0 from J; bases not matched to a gene: 4. Written as DNA, the CDR3 is TGTGCCAGCAGCTTCCGGACAGGGGGCGTCTCCTACAATGAGCAGTTCTTC. The encoded protein is CASSFRTGGVSYNEQFF.

This clonotype was seen once. The chain recombines TRBV12-3 or TRBV12-4 with TRBJ1-5, with D hard to call. This CDR3 is built from 12 residues. The ends were cut back, 5 bases at V and 6 bases at J, with 8 bases in the middle. CDR3 amino acids: CASSPAVQPQHF. The DNA of the CDR3 is TGTGCCAGCAGTCCCGCGGTTCAGCCCCAGCATTTT.

This clonotype was observed a few times. The chain has TRBV7-2 and TRBJ1-2; D unresolved. The V gene's germline CDR1 is SGHTA and CDR2 FQGNSA. V was pared by 4 bases and J by 4 bases, with 13 bases between. This CDR3 region has 14 residues. The chain's CDR3 is CASSSIGRFYGYTF. The CDR3 nucleotides are TGTGCCAGCAGCTCAATTGGACGGTTCTATGGCTACACCTTC. The full variable domain, in which reference TRBV7-2 and TRBJ1-2 provide the parts outside the CDR3, is GAGVSQSPSNKVTEKGKDVELRCDPISGHTALYWYRQSLGQGLEFLIYFQGNSAPDKSGLPSDRFSAERTGGSVSTLTIQRTQQEDSAVYLCASSSIGRFYGYTFGSGTRLTVV.

The V call is TRBV7-2, the J call TRBJ2-7; 7 bases match TRBD2. Trimming cost V 8 bases and J 6 bases; bases outside gene matches: 10. CDR1 and CDR2 (germline): SGHTA, FQGNSA. The CDR3 spans 13 residues. DNA of the CDR3: TGTGCCAGCTCCGGGGGGTGGGGTGGCGAGCAGTACTTC. Its translation: CASSGGWGGEQYF.

This clonotype has ten or more counts. The chain links TRBV7-2 to TRBJ1-5; D ambiguous. V dropped 8 bases and J dropped 5 bases, with 16 bases sitting between them. This CDR3 is 14 amino acids long. CDR1 is SGHTA and CDR2 is FQGNSA in the germline V gene. The CDR3 is CASRPAGPDQPQHF. The CDR3 DNA follows: TGTGCCAGCCGCCCGGCGGGTCCGGATCAGCCCCAGCATTTT.

This clonotype has only a few counts. V is TRBV6-6 and J is TRBJ1-2; the D gene is possibly TRBD1 (5 bases). There are 15 residues in the CDR3. The V end was cut by 4 bases, the J end by 5 bases, with 17 bases between. Looked up from germline, CDR1 is MNHNY and CDR2 is SVGAGI (reference sequence). The CDR3 region has the DNA TGTGCCAGCAGTTCTACCCGGGACCGAATATATGGCTACACCTTC. This sequence encodes CASSSTRDRIYGYTF.

This clonotype has at least ten counts. V gene TRBV7-8 combines with J gene TRBJ1-1; D possibly corresponds to TRBD1 (5 bases). The CDR3 spans 17 residues. Germline V gene sequence: CDR1 SGHVS, CDR2 FQNEAQ. Trimming cost V 1 base and J 0 bases, with 15 bases left between them. This CDR3 reads CASSLEGAWELNTEAFF. The CDR3 bases are TGTGCCAGCAGCTTAGAAGGGGCGTGGGAGTTGAACACTGAAGCTTTCTTT.